Below, one T cell receptor beta chain is given with its context. Its antigen is not identified. The sample is drawn from a study of T cell responses to AZD1222 COVID-19 vaccine. Study conclusions and caveats: Mapped onto spike, vaccine-associated CD4 TCRs spanned it and were dominant at 160-218 and 743-854. Reports indicate that nearly half of spike-specific TCRs are directed at unmutated variant regions.

Clones were read by immunoSEQ multiplex PCR, and TCRdb kept only the in-frame ones, dropping some. Of roughly 44,000 clones listed, under 85% were seen once; the top ten hold under 65%. The sequencing used peripheral blood, collected on day 0 of AZD1222 vaccination. The source of this sequence is an adult in good health.

In DNA, the CDR3 is TGCGCCAGCAGCTTGGCCGTGGGACAGGGAGGTGGCTACACCTTC. This codes for CASSLAVGQGGGYTF. This sequence joins TRBV5-1 and TRBJ1-2; 9 nucleotides line up with TRBD1. J was trimmed by 7 bases and V by 0 bases; bases with no gene match: 7. Per germline, CDR1 SGHRS and CDR2 YFSETQ. The CDR3 is 15 residues long.